This T cell receptor beta chain was captured by sequencing in a study of T-cell reconstitution after alpha-beta-depleted transplantation in children. CDR3 length: 14 amino acids. Trimming removed 1 base at V and 4 bases at J, with 10 bases between. Germline V gives CDR1 SEHNR, CDR2 FQNEAQ (reference sequence). This clonotype was counted at least ten times. The antigen is unknown. Study-wide results and caveats: Certain patients had high TCRbeta diversity at day 60, and it came from recipient T cells and thymic progenitors that survived. T-cell counts and diversity were attributed mostly to newly produced T cells one year after transplant. Two months or so post-transplant, alpha-beta T cells reportedly derived from several hundred expanded graft clones.

The authors prepared the TCRbeta library with unique molecular identifiers. A single record per CDR3 protein comes from TCRdb applying MiXCR to the PCR reads. The sample holds hundreds of thousands of distinct CDR3 sequences, roughly 7.8% seen once. The chain joins TRBV7-9 to TRBJ1-1, with D maybe TRBD1 (5 bases). This clonotype originated in a female patient aged 2-10 years who had a stem cell transplant for Fanconi anemia, so the T cells may come from the graft donor. The sequences come from peripheral blood, collected 360 days after TCRalphabeta/CD19-depleted stem cell transplant. The CDR3 coding sequence is TGTGCCAGCAGCTTAGAACGTAGGGGCACTGAAGCTTTCTTT. Protein sequence: CASSLERRGTEAFF. Full variable domain (missing parts from reference TRBV7-9 and TRBJ1-1): DTGVSQNPRHKITKRGQNVTFRCDPISEHNRLYWYRQTLGQGPEFLTYFQNEAQLEKSRLLSDRFSAERPKGSFSTLEIQRTEQGDSAMYLCASSLERRGTEAFFGQGTRLTVV.